These 17 T cell receptor beta chains were all obtained from the same sample, sequenced in a study of blood T cell repertoires in COVID-19. Some clones are missing from TCRdb's copy, which holds only in-frame ones; the method was immunoSEQ multiplex PCR. The table has under 150,000 clones, about nine tenths seen once. The sequenced sample was peripheral blood. Source of these receptors: a human donor with active COVID-19. The donor label of this sample is uncertain.

The CDR3 here is CASSLNRAMNTQYF. The DNA of the CDR3 is TGTGCCAGCAGCTTAAACAGGGCCATGAATACGCAGTATTTT. The rearrangement uses TRBV11-2 and TRBJ2-3, with a weak D call TRBD1 (6 bases). The CDR3 has 14 amino acids. CDR1 and CDR2 from the germline V gene are SGHAT and FQNNGV. Trimming removed 2 bases at V and 7 bases at J, with 13 bases between.

In its sample, this clone was seen once. The chain couples TRBV5-5 to TRBJ1-5; TRBD1 matches 7 bases. CDR1 SGHKS and CDR2 YYEKEE come from the germline V gene (reference sequence). V lost 2 bases, J lost 8 bases, and 7 bases stayed unmatched. The length of the CDR3 is 14 residues. The CDR3 DNA reads as TGTGCCAGCAGCTTTGAAGGGGGCGTGGAGCCCCAGCATTTT. Translating gives CASSFEGGVEPQHF.

The J gene is TRBJ2-7, the V gene TRBV4-1, with a possible D match to TRBD2 (6 bases). This CDR3 contains 14 residues. CDR1 is MGHRA, CDR2 YSYEKL, per germline. V was shortened by 2 bases and J by 3 bases, with 11 bases between the two germline ends. CDR3 loop: CASSQLASGYEQYF. The CDR3 nucleotides read TGCGCCAGCAGCCAACTAGCGTCCGGCTACGAGCAGTACTTC.

The chain employs TRBV5-5 and TRBJ1-3; D is possibly TRBD1 (6 bases). In germline, CDR1 is SGHKS, CDR2 YYEKEE (reference sequence). The V and J ends lost 4 bases and 7 bases respectively, with 15 bases between them. The CDR3 totals 14 residues. CDR3 coding DNA: TGTGCCAGCAGCCCCAGGGGTTTAGCGAACACCATATATTTT. This encodes CASSPRGLANTIYF.

This clone was picked up many times. This chain uses TRBV11-2 with TRBJ1-1, with D possibly being TRBD1 (5 bases). Deletions cut 5 bases from V and 8 bases from J, with 12 bases between. This CDR3 has 12 amino acids. Germline lookup yields CDR1 SGHAT and CDR2 FQNNGV. CDR3 DNA sequence: TGTGCCAGCAGCACCGCAGGGAACGAAGCTTTCTTT. It translates to CASSTAGNEAFF. Together with reference TRBV11-2 and TRBJ1-1, the CDR3 gives the full variable domain: EAGVAQSPRYKIIEKRQSVAFWCNPISGHATLYWYQQILGQGPKLLIQFQNNGVVDDSQLPKDRFSAERLKGVDSTLKIQPAKLEDSAVYLCASSTAGNEAFFGQGTRLTVV.

This chain connects TRBV7-3 to TRBJ2-3; D ambiguous. CDR1 is SGHTA and CDR2 is FQGTGA in the germline V gene. The germline V and J ends were trimmed by 2 bases and 2 bases, with 8 bases remaining between them. There are 14 residues in the CDR3. CDR3 amino acids: CASSLARNTDTQYF. As DNA, the CDR3 is TGTGCCAGCAGCTTAGCCAGAAACACAGATACGCAGTATTTT.

This chain joins TRBV7-9 and TRBJ1-6; D perhaps matches TRBD1 (5 bases). Germline assignment: CDR1 SEHNR and CDR2 FQNEAQ (reference sequence). This CDR3 is built from 17 residues. The germline V and J ends were trimmed by 4 bases and 10 bases, with 23 bases remaining between them. The CDR3 spells CASSSGGARLGYSPLHF. As DNA, the CDR3 is TGTGCCAGCAGCTCGGGCGGGGCACGGTTGGGGTACTCACCCCTCCACTTT.

V and J are TRBV5-1 and TRBJ2-7; tentative D call: TRBD1 (5 bases). V lost 0 bases, J lost 4 bases, and 11 bases lay in between. CDR1 SGHRS and CDR2 YFSETQ come from the germline V gene. The CDR3 length is 14 residues. CDR3 nucleotides: TGCGCCAGCAGCTTGGAGGGGTTCGTATACGAGCAGTACTTC. Translating it yields CASSLEGFVYEQYF.

V is TRBV19 and J is TRBJ1-5; D is perhaps TRBD1 (6 bases). Trimming shortened V by 3 bases and J by 6 bases, and 12 bases separated the two germline ends. The germline V gene has CDR1 LNHDA and CDR2 SQIVND (reference sequence). The CDR3 has 14 amino acids. The CDR3 DNA is TGTGCCAGTAGTATGAAGGGGGTCGGTCAGCCCCAGCATTTT. This encodes CASSMKGVGQPQHF.

The chain recombines TRBV6-2 or TRBV6-3 with TRBJ1-1; 8 bases are shared with TRBD1. Germline values: CDR1 MNHEY, CDR2 SVGEGT. This CDR3 comprises 17 residues. The V and J ends lost 0 bases and 0 bases, in that order; junction bases with no gene match: 6. CDR3 region: CASSYSTGQGMNTEAFF. DNA of the CDR3: TGTGCCAGCAGTTACTCGACAGGACAGGGTATGAACACTGAAGCTTTCTTT.

The chain links TRBV5-1 to TRBJ2-5, with a tentative D call TRBD1 (6 bases). Trimming took off 5 bases at V and 4 bases at J, with 12 bases between the two ends. Germline values: CDR1 SGHRS, CDR2 YFSETQ. This CDR3 has 13 amino acids. The chain's CDR3 is CASSSYRVETQYF. As DNA, the CDR3 is TGCGCCAGCAGTTCCTACAGGGTAGAGACCCAGTACTTC.

The chain links TRBV24-1 to TRBJ2-6; TRBD1 matches 7 bases. After removal of 4 bases from V and 1 base from J, the junction contained 3 bases not matched to a gene. The CDR3 runs to 16 residues. Germline V lookup: CDR1 KGHDR, CDR2 SFDVKD. The CDR3 protein is CATSDPTGSGANVLTF. DNA for the CDR3: TGTGCCACCAGTGACCCGACAGGGTCTGGGGCCAACGTCCTGACTTTC.

The chain employs TRBV19 and TRBJ2-3, with 10 bases aligning to TRBD2. The CDR3 has 20 amino acids. CDR1 and CDR2 from the germline V gene are LNHDA and SQIVND (reference sequence). V shed 7 bases and J 3 bases; nucleotides not matched to a gene: 22. The DNA of the CDR3 is TGTGCCAGTATGCCCACGTTAGGAGCGGGGGGGCCGCTCCGGACAGATACGCAGTATTTT. It codes for CASMPTLGAGGPLRTDTQYF.

In its sample, this clone was seen once. The chain links TRBV28 to TRBJ1-1, with D tentatively TRBD1 (6 bases). CDR1 is MDHEN, CDR2 SYDVKM, per germline. Trimming took off 11 bases at V and 0 bases at J, with 16 bases between the two ends. The CDR3 sequence is 14 residues long. The CDR3 nucleotides read TGTGCCGTTTCTTCCGGGACAATGAACACTGAAGCTTTCTTT. This sequence encodes CAVSSGTMNTEAFF.

With respect to this clone: One end of the junction is discordant with germline, which a read error may explain. The CDR3 loop is CASSLATRDEQYF. CDR3 DNA: TGTGCCAGCAGTTTAGCGACGAGGGACGAGCAGTACTTC. This chain uses TRBV7-7 with TRBJ2-7, with D perhaps TRBD2 (5 bases). CDR3 size: 13 residues. Germline values: CDR1 SSHAT, CDR2 FNYEAQ (reference sequence).

The rearrangement uses TRBV10-2 and TRBJ1-1, with 9 bases aligning to TRBD1. The germline V gene encodes CDR1 WSHSY and CDR2 SAAADI. Trimming took 6 bases from V and 1 from J; bases not matched to a gene: 3. CDR3 length: 14 amino acids. The CDR3: CASSKQGANTEAFF. The DNA for the CDR3 is TGCGCCAGCAGCAAACAGGGGGCGAACACTGAAGCTTTCTTT.

The chain is built from TRBV7-9 and TRBJ2-7; 11 bases are a match to TRBD2. V trimming: 1 base; J trimming: 8 bases; junction bases outside the gene matches: 4. Germline values: CDR1 SEHNR, CDR2 FQNEAQ (reference sequence). The CDR3 is made up of 14 amino acids. The CDR3 DNA follows: TGTGCCAGCAGCTTAGTCCCTAGCGGGGGGAAGCAGTACTTC. As protein: CASSLVPSGGKQYF.